Sequencing of this T cell receptor (beta chain) was carried out in a study of cytomegalovirus exposure and HLA in healthy donors. Study-wide context: For the approximately 360 genotyped donors, roughly 80% fell within the Caucasian-associated ancestry cluster. Study observations and caveats: A later analysis found most CMV-associated TCR beta chains apparently HLA-restricted.

Donors were ostensibly healthy at sampling, although undocumented immune exposures were probable. PCR amplification relied on 60 Vbeta primers (plus 13 Jbeta primers). The protocol was immunoSEQ multiplex PCR, while the TCRdb copy is restricted to in-frame clones and leaves out a portion. The sample contains around 91,000 clones, about three quarters of which appear only once. Germline loops: CDR1 LNHNV, CDR2 YYDKDF (reference sequence). CDR3 size: 16 residues. V lost 2 bases to trimming and J lost 1 base, with 14 bases between them. In its sample, this clone was seen once. The antigen remains undetermined.

The origin of this receptor is a male donor in good health and CMV-seropositive. Source material: PBMCs. The chain couples TRBV15 to TRBJ2-5; a weak D match, TRBD1 (5 bases). The DNA of the CDR3 is TGTGCCACCAGCAGAACGGGTCGACAGTTCCAAGAGACCCAGTACTTC. Translated, it gives CATSRTGRQFQETQYF.